These T cell receptor beta chains were read from a single sample in a study of blood T cell repertoires in COVID-19. Assay used: immunoSEQ multiplex PCR; TCRdb lists only in-frame clones, some missing. The sample has tens of thousands of clones; 84% are singletons. Sequencing was performed on peripheral blood. The receptors here all came from a man aged 50 to 60 with COVID-19, enrolled during active disease. Both conserved end residues are part of each CDR3. A D gene is named only where the DNA matches it firmly. Rows may omit the clone size; those that give it use once, few, many or a size class.

d_gene	v_gene	j_gene	abundance	CDR3nt	CDR3aa
TRBD1	TRBV2	TRBJ1-2	.	TGTGCCAGCAGTGGGGGACAGAACTATGGCTACACCTTC	CASSGGQNYGYTF
.	TRBV14	TRBJ2-7	.	TGTGCCAGCAGCCAATTCCAGGCAACTGCCTACGAGCAGTACTTC	CASSQFQATAYEQYF
TRBD1	TRBV7-9	TRBJ2-7	.	TGTGCCAGCAGGAGAGGGGGCGAAGATTACGAGCAGTACTTC	CASRRGGEDYEQYF
.	TRBV9	TRBJ2-6	.	TGTGCCAGCAGCGTAGGCAGGGGGGTTGGGGCCAACGTCCTGACTTTC	CASSVGRGVGANVLTF
.	TRBV7-2	TRBJ1-5	.	TGTGCCAGCAGCTCCCAGGGTAGCAATCAGCCCCAGCATTTT	CASSSQGSNQPQHF
.	TRBV20-1	TRBJ1-2	.	TGCAGTGCTAGTACACGGGGGTTATATGGCTACACCTTC	CSASTRGLYGYTF
TRBD1	TRBV27	TRBJ2-7	.	TGTGCCAGCAGCAGCCAAAACCGGGACAGTCCCTACGAGCAGTACTTC	CASSSQNRDSPYEQYF
TRBD1	TRBV7-8	TRBJ2-7	once	TGTGCCAGCAGCTCAAACAGGGGGCGCGAGCAGTACTTC	CASSSNRGREQYF
.	TRBV3-1/TRBV3-2	TRBJ2-2	.	TGTGCCAGCAGCCCCCAGATTGTTGCCTGGGAGCTGTTTTTT	CASSPQIVAWELFF
TRBD1	TRBV28	TRBJ1-2	.	TGTGCCAGCAGTCCGGGACAGGGGTGGTATGGCTACACCTTC	CASSPGQGWYGYTF